These 20 T cell receptor beta chains originate from one sample sequenced in a study of blood T cell repertoires in COVID-19. The protocol was immunoSEQ multiplex PCR, while the TCRdb copy is restricted to in-frame clones and leaves out a portion. The sample has about 400,000 clones; approximately 87% are singletons. Sequenced: PBMCs or T cells enriched from blood (not recorded which). Receptors were obtained from a woman aged 25 to 39 with acute COVID-19.

The rearrangement uses TRBV11-2 and TRBJ2-7; 7 bases map to TRBD2. J gave up 5 bases and V 3 bases, and 7 bases lay outside the gene matches. Germline CDR1 is SGHAT and CDR2 is FQNNGV. The CDR3 spans 14 residues. For the CDR3, the DNA is TGTGCCAGCAGCTTCCTAGCGGTTTGGGACGAGCAGTACTTC. This encodes CASSFLAVWDEQYF.

The chain is built from TRBV30 and TRBJ1-6; 8 bases match TRBD1. The trim removed 1 base at V and 10 bases at J, leaving 6 bases unmatched. In germline, CDR1 is GTSNPN, CDR2 SVGIG (reference sequence). There are 14 residues in the CDR3. This CDR3 is CAWSGGTGTSPLHF. CDR3 coding DNA: TGTGCCTGGAGTGGAGGGACAGGAACATCACCCCTCCACTTT.

The gene calls are TRBV14 and TRBJ2-3, with TRBD2 matching over 9 bases. The CDR3 totals 17 residues. V gave up 1 base and J gave up 2 bases; unmatched junction bases: 7. CDR1 is SGHDN and CDR2 is FVKESK in the germline V gene. The CDR3 protein is CASSQGGSGSHTDTQYF. The CDR3 coding sequence is TGTGCCAGCAGCCAAGGTGGTAGCGGGAGTCACACAGATACGCAGTATTTT.

The chain carries TRBV2 and TRBJ2-7; 10 positions agree with TRBD1. Per the germline V gene, CDR1 is SNHLY and CDR2 is FYNNEI. This CDR3 contains 14 residues. Trimming cost V 6 bases and J 6 bases; bases outside gene matches: 8. CDR3: CASRATGGRTEQYF. The CDR3 DNA sequence: TGTGCCAGCAGGGCGACAGGGGGCAGAACCGAGCAGTACTTC.

This chain connects TRBV9 to TRBJ2-1; the match to TRBD2 covers 11 bases. The CDR3 totals 18 residues. The ends lost 2 bases at V and 5 bases at J; junction bases unmatched: 12. CDR1 SGDLS and CDR2 YYNGEE come from the germline V gene. The chain's CDR3 is CASSVIAGGAGTNNEQFF. The CDR3 DNA follows: TGTGCCAGCAGCGTTATAGCGGGGGGGGCAGGGACGAACAATGAGCAGTTCTTC.

The chain carries TRBV3-1 (or the pseudogene TRBV3-2) and TRBJ1-1, with TRBD1 matching over 9 bases. The V segment lost 4 bases and the J segment 6 bases; nucleotides outside the gene matches: 3. This CDR3 comprises 13 residues. CDR1 and CDR2 (germline): LGHDT, YNNKEL (reference sequence). The CDR3 is CASSLQGAAEAFF. The CDR3 coding sequence is TGTGCCAGCAGCCTACAGGGGGCCGCTGAAGCTTTCTTT.

The chain links TRBV7-2 to TRBJ2-5, with a tentative D call TRBD2 (7 bases). The V gene's germline CDR1 is SGHTA and CDR2 FQGNSA. This CDR3 is built from 17 residues. The V end was cut by 5 bases, the J end by 5 bases, with 24 bases between. CDR3 loop: CASSQIRQRGGYETQYF. As DNA, the CDR3 is TGTGCCAGCAGCCAAATTCGGCAGAGGGGGGGCTACGAGACCCAGTACTTC.

CDR3 nucleotide sequence: TGTGCCAGCAGCCAACTGTTGAACACTGAAGCTTTCTTT. It is translated as CASSQLLNTEAFF. The chain links TRBV14 to TRBJ1-1; no reliable D call. CDR3 size: 13 residues. The V end was cut by 2 bases, the J end by 0 bases, with 4 bases between. Germline V gene lookup returns CDR1 SGHDN and CDR2 FVKESK.

The chain is built from TRBV4-3 and TRBJ2-1; D call uncertain. V shed 3 bases and J shed 8 bases, with 5 bases lying between them. Germline V gene sequence: CDR1 LGHNA, CDR2 YSLEER. CDR3 length: 11 amino acids. In DNA form, the CDR3 reads TGCGCCAGCAGCCAGGGCTATGAGCAGTTCTTC. It codes for CASSQGYEQFF.

In its sample, this clone was seen a few times. The rearrangement uses TRBV24-1 and TRBJ2-5, with 10 bases identical to TRBD2. This CDR3 spans 17 amino acids. Germline CDR1 and CDR2: KGHDR and SFDVKD. The ends lost 3 bases at V and 1 base at J; junction bases unmatched: 7. CDR3: CATSDRTSGEIQETQYF. DNA of the CDR3: TGTGCCACCAGTGATCGGACTAGCGGAGAGATCCAAGAGACCCAGTACTTC.

The chain has TRBV10-2 and TRBJ2-7; 7 bases map to TRBD2. J gave up 0 bases and V 0 bases, and 5 bases lay outside the gene matches. Germline V gene data show CDR1 as WSHSY and CDR2 as SAAADI. The CDR3 is 16 amino acids. CDR3 sequence (DNA): TGCGCCAGCAGTGAGTCGACTGGCGGGGGCTCCTACGAGCAGTACTTC. Its translation: CASSESTGGGSYEQYF.

This chain links TRBV19 with TRBJ1-6; TRBD1 agrees at 7 bases. CDR3 size: 12 residues. Trimming at V came to 8 bases and at J to 7 bases, leaving 2 bases not matched to a gene. The germline V gene has CDR1 LNHDA and CDR2 SQIVND (reference sequence). The CDR3 is CASQGQNSPLHF. In DNA form, the CDR3 reads TGTGCCAGTCAGGGACAGAATTCACCCCTCCACTTT.

The CDR3 DNA reads TGTGCCAGCAGCAAAGCGCTAGGAATCTCCTATAATTCACCCCTCCACTTT. This encodes CASSKALGISYNSPLHF. The chain is built from TRBV21-1 and TRBJ1-6. TRBV21-1 is termed a pseudogene. CDR3 size: 17 residues.

The chain combines TRBV9 with TRBJ2-1; D perhaps matches TRBD1 (6 bases). V was shortened by 3 bases and J by 10 bases, with 8 bases between the two germline ends. This CDR3 has 11 residues. The germline gives CDR1 SGDLS, CDR2 YYNGEE. The CDR3 bases are TGTGCCAGCAGCGCCGGGACAGAGCAGTTCTTC. Encoded protein: CASSAGTEQFF.

This clone appeared once. The V and J genes are TRBV5-1 and TRBJ2-3, with a weak D call TRBD1 (6 bases). CDR1 is SGHRS and CDR2 is YFSETQ in the germline V gene. V was shortened by 4 bases and J by 4 bases, with 19 bases between the two germline ends. CDR3 size: 16 residues. The DNA of the CDR3 is TGCGCCAGCAGCCCAGGGGATGCGGGTTCAGCAGATACGCAGTATTTT. Amino acid sequence: CASSPGDAGSADTQYF.

V gene TRBV19 combines with J gene TRBJ2-3, with a possible D match to TRBD1 (5 bases). With 3 bases removed from V and 3 bases from J, the gap between germline ends came to 10 bases. CDR3 length equals 14 residues. In germline, CDR1 is LNHDA, CDR2 SQIVND (reference sequence). CDR3 sequence: CASSMGLNTDTQYF. CDR3 nucleotide sequence: TGTGCCAGTAGTATGGGGCTTAATACAGATACGCAGTATTTT.

The gene calls are TRBV15 and TRBJ2-7; D may be TRBD2 (5 bases). The CDR3 runs 15 residues. CDR1 and CDR2 (germline): LNHNV, YYDKDF (reference sequence). V lost 1 base and J 3 bases, leaving 13 bases between the germline ends. CDR3 bases: TGTGCCACCAGCAGAGCAAGTGGAGGTAACTACGAGCAGTACTTC. It codes for CATSRASGGNYEQYF. Full variable domain (remainder filled in from reference TRBV15 and TRBJ2-7): DAMVIQNPRYQVTQFGKPVTLSCSQTLNHNVMYWYQQKSSQAPKLLFHYYDKDFNNEADTPDNFQSRRPNTSFCFLDIRSPGLGDTAMYLCATSRASGGNYEQYFGPGTRLTVT.

The rearrangement joins TRBV28 to TRBJ1-5, with 7 nucleotides matching TRBD1. The V segment lost 6 bases and the J segment 0 bases; nucleotides outside the gene matches: 8. Germline CDR1 MDHEN, CDR2 SYDVKM. This CDR3 contains 16 residues. CDR3 loop: CASRPDRAYSNQPQHF. The CDR3 DNA reads as TGTGCCAGCAGACCCGACAGGGCCTATAGCAATCAGCCCCAGCATTTT. The whole variable domain, filled in from reference TRBV28 and TRBJ1-5, reads DVKVTQSSRYLVKRTGEKVFLECVQDMDHENMFWYRQDPGLGLRLIYFSYDVKMKEKGDIPEGYSVSREKKERFSLILESASTNQTSMYLCASRPDRAYSNQPQHFGDGTRLSIL.

The V call is TRBV11-1, the J call TRBJ1-3; D is uncertain. This CDR3 spans 15 amino acids. V gave up 1 base and J gave up 0 bases, with 7 bases separating them. Looked up from germline, CDR1 is SGHAT and CDR2 is FQDESV (reference sequence). The CDR3 DNA follows: TGTGCCAGCAGCTTAGGCGGGAGCTCTGGAAACACCATATATTTT. This encodes CASSLGGSSGNTIYF.

This chain links TRBV27 with TRBJ1-2; a weak D match, TRBD1 (5 bases). The CDR3 is made up of 15 amino acids. CDR1 and CDR2 (germline): MNHEY, SMNVEV (reference sequence). V lost 6 bases and J lost 4, with 18 bases in between. The CDR3 DNA is TGTGCCAGCAGGCCCCGGGGAATGGGGGGCTATGGCTACACCTTC. Residues: CASRPRGMGGYGYTF.